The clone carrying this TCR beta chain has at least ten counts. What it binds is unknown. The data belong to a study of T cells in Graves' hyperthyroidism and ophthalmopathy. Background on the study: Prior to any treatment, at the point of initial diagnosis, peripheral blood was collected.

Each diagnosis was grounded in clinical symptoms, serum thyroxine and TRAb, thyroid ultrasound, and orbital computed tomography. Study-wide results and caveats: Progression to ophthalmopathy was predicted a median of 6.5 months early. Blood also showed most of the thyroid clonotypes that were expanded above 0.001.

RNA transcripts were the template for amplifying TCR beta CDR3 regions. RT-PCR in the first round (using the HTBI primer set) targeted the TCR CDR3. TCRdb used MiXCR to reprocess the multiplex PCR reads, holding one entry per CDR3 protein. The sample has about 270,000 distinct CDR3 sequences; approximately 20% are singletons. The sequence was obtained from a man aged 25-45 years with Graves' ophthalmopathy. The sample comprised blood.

Here the CDR3 DNA reads TGTGCCAGCAAAGGTCTGAATGGTCGGCAAGAGACCCAGTACTTC. Its translation is CASKGLNGRQETQYF. The chain has TRBV3-1 and TRBJ2-5, with D unresolved. Per the germline V gene, CDR1 is LGHDT and CDR2 is YNNKEL (reference sequence). There are 15 residues in the CDR3. Trimming shortened V by 7 bases and J by 2 bases, and 17 bases separated the two germline ends.